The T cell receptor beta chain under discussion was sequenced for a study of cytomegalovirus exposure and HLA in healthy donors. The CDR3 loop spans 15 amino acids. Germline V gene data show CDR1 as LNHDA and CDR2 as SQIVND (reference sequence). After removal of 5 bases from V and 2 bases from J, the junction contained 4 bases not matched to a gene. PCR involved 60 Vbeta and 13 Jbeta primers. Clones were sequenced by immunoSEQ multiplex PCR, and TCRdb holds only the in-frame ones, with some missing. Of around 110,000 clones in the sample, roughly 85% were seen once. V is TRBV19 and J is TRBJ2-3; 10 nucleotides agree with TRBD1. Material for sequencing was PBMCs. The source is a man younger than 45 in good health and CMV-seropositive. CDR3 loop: CASSDRGPLTDTQYF. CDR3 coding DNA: TGTGCCAGTAGTGACAGGGGGCCTCTCACAGATACGCAGTATTTT.